Below, 30 T cell receptor beta chains from the same sample are listed, as sequenced in a study of neurological immune-mediated disorders. In TCRdb, the 5' RACE reads were re-called with MiXCR into one record per CDR3 protein. The table shows about 79,000 distinct CDR3 sequences, with approximately 14% occurring only once. The sequenced material came from PBMCs. All receptors come from a woman between 50 and 59 years old in good health.

This clonotype has a count of ten or more. This chain joins TRBV3-1 and TRBJ2-5; TRBD2 might be the D (5 bases). The V gene's germline CDR1 is LGHDT and CDR2 YNNKEL (reference sequence). This CDR3 has 13 residues. V was pared by 4 bases and J by 5 bases, with 11 bases between. The CDR3 DNA is TGTGCCAGCAGCCTTGACTACTTGGAGACCCAGTACTTC. Amino acid sequence: CASSLDYLETQYF.

Turning to this clonotype: This may be a read error, as it is one base from a much larger clone. The genes are TRBV5-1 and TRBJ1-4; D not certain. From germline, CDR1 is SGHRS and CDR2 YFSETQ. CDR3 length equals 15 residues. V was trimmed by 4 bases and J by 0 bases, leaving 10 bases between them. The CDR3 spells CASSPSHATNEKLFF. The CDR3 nucleotides read TGCGCCAGCAGCCCTTCACATGCAACTAATGAAAAACTGTTTTTT. Together with reference TRBV5-1 and TRBJ1-4, the CDR3 gives the full variable domain: KAGVTQTPRYLIKTRGQQVTLSCSPISGHRSVSWYQQTPGQGLQFLFEYFSETQRNKGNFPGRFSGRQFSNSRSEMNVSTLELGDSALYLCASSPSHATNEKLFFGSGTQLSVL.

The rearrangement links TRBV18 to TRBJ1-2; a possible D gene is TRBD1 (6 bases). Between the trimmed V and J ends, which lost 3 bases and 1 base, there was a span of 12 bases. The CDR3 runs 15 residues. Germline CDR1 reads KGHSH; CDR2 reads LQKENI. CDR3 DNA sequence: TGTGCCAGCTCACCCATGGGGGCCCTTAACTATGGCTACACCTTC. This translates into CASSPMGALNYGYTF.

In this sample, this clonotype turned up many times. The J gene is TRBJ2-7, the V gene TRBV5-1, with 8 positions matching TRBD1. This CDR3 is 13 amino acids long. J was trimmed by 7 bases and V by 3 bases; bases with no gene match: 6. Germline CDR1 SGHRS, CDR2 YFSETQ. The CDR3 nucleotides read TGCGCCAGCAGCTCCCCGGGACAGGCTGAGCAGTACTTC. It specifies CASSSPGQAEQYF.

This clonotype was found many times. This sequence joins TRBV6-2 or TRBV6-3 and TRBJ1-1; 8 bases fit TRBD1. This CDR3 region has 14 residues. Germline loops: CDR1 MNHEY, CDR2 SVGEGT. V shed 6 bases and J 2 bases; nucleotides not matched to a gene: 5. DNA of the CDR3: TGTGCCAGCAGACGACAGGGGCCCAACACTGAAGCTTTCTTT. Its protein product is CASRRQGPNTEAFF.

This clonotype was counted ten times or more. The chain combines TRBV20-1 with TRBJ1-2; TRBD1 aligns across 7 bases. Germline assignment: CDR1 DFQATT and CDR2 SNEGSKA (reference sequence). The CDR3 extends over 14 amino acids. V trimming: 1 base; J trimming: 3 bases; junction bases outside the gene matches: 5. CDR3 amino acids: CSARAGGLDYGYTF. CDR3 bases: TGCAGTGCTAGAGCAGGGGGTTTGGACTATGGCTACACCTTC.

This clonotype has ten or more counts. V usage is TRBV6-5 and J usage is TRBJ2-3; perhaps TRBD1 as D (5 bases). CDR3 length equals 16 residues. V lost 5 bases and J 2 bases, leaving 17 bases between the germline ends. The germline CDR1 and CDR2 sequences are MNHEY and SVGAGI. CDR3 sequence reads: CASSHRTQGNTDTQYF. Here the CDR3 DNA reads TGTGCCAGCAGTCACCGAACCCAGGGAAACACAGATACGCAGTATTTT.

This clonotype appeared a few times. The V and J genes are TRBV18 and TRBJ2-3; D remains ambiguous. The CDR3 is 13 residues long. In germline, CDR1 is KGHSH, CDR2 LQKENI. Trimming left V 1 base short and J 3 bases short, with 5 bases between. The chain's CDR3 is CASSPLSTDTQYF. CDR3 nucleotides: TGTGCCAGCTCACCACTTTCAACAGATACGCAGTATTTT.

J is TRBJ2-2 and V is TRBV2, with 13 bases identical to TRBD2. The J segment lost 8 bases and the V segment lost 6 bases, leaving 12 bases of the junction unmatched. CDR1 is SNHLY, CDR2 FYNNEI, per germline. The CDR3 is 17 residues long. The CDR3 here is CASRAGLAGSFSGELFF. In nucleotides, the CDR3 is TGTGCCAGCAGGGCGGGACTAGCGGGAAGTTTTTCAGGGGAGCTGTTTTTT.

This clonotype has ten or more counts. The chain uses TRBV2 and TRBJ2-6; 9 bases fit TRBD1. V lost 6 bases and J lost 2; bases outside the gene matches: 14. Looked up from germline, CDR1 is SNHLY and CDR2 is FYNNEI. This CDR3 spans 19 amino acids. The CDR3 loop reads CASSEIPGQGGTGANVLTF. In nucleotides, the CDR3 is TGTGCCAGCAGCGAAATCCCGGGACAGGGAGGTACTGGGGCCAACGTCCTGACTTTC. Full variable domain (rest looked up from reference TRBV2 and TRBJ2-6): EPEVTQTPSHQVTQMGQEVILRCVPISNHLYFYWYRQILGQKVEFLVSFYNNEISEKSEIFDDQFSVERPDGSNFTLKIRSTKLEDSAMYFCASSEIPGQGGTGANVLTFGAGSRLTVL.

This clonotype came up many times. J is TRBJ2-3 and V is TRBV24-1; D possibly uses TRBD1 or TRBD2 (5 bases each). Germline values: CDR1 KGHDR, CDR2 SFDVKD. Trimming removed 9 bases at V and 2 bases at J, with 11 bases between. The CDR3 length is 13 residues. The CDR3 bases are TGTGCCACCGGGGCGGAGGTCACAGATACGCAGTATTTT. This encodes CATGAEVTDTQYF.

On this clonotype itself: A much larger clone differs from this one at a single base, so this may be a read error. This chain links TRBV10-3 with TRBJ2-3; the D is unclear. The CDR3 has 11 amino acids. V was trimmed by 4 bases and J by 6 bases, leaving 5 bases between them. The germline V gene has CDR1 ENHRY and CDR2 SYGVKD. DNA for the CDR3: TGTGCCATCAGTGGTTGTGATACGCAGTATTTT. Its protein product is CAISGCDTQYF.

In its sample, this clonotype was seen many times. The chain joins TRBV29-1 to TRBJ2-7, with D perhaps matching TRBD1 or TRBD2 (5 bases each). Germline V gives CDR1 SQVTM, CDR2 ANQGSEA. Trimming stripped 6 bases from V and 2 bases from J, with 11 bases between. This CDR3 comprises 12 residues. The CDR3 here is CSVRDGPYEQYF. The CDR3 region has the DNA TGCAGCGTCAGGGACGGCCCCTACGAGCAGTACTTC.

This clonotype was recorded at least ten times. The CDR3: CASSPPSSDTQYF. CDR3 nucleotide sequence: TGTGCCAGCTCACCCCCTTCCAGCGATACGCAGTATTTT. The chain recombines TRBV18 with TRBJ2-3; D not certain. The length of the CDR3 is 13 residues. Deletions cut 3 bases from V and 6 bases from J, with 10 bases between. CDR1 and CDR2 from the germline V gene are KGHSH and LQKENI.

This clonotype occurred many times. The V and J genes are TRBV7-8 and TRBJ2-3; 14 bases agree with TRBD2. This CDR3 spans 15 amino acids. V was clipped by 9 bases and J by 9 bases; unmatched bases: 11. Germline values: CDR1 SGHVS, CDR2 FQNEAQ. The CDR3: CASSRTSGGIETQYF. CDR3 in DNA: TGTGCCAGTAGCCGGACTAGCGGGGGGATTGAAACGCAGTATTTT.

This clonotype showed up many times. The chain is built from TRBV5-1 and TRBJ2-1; TRBD2 matches 7 bases. The V gene's germline CDR1 is SGHRS and CDR2 YFSETQ. J was trimmed by 2 bases and V by 4 bases; bases with no gene match: 12. CDR3 length: 17 residues. CDR3 in DNA: TGCGCCAGCAGCCTAGAGGTGGGAGGGACCCCCTACAATGAGCAGTTCTTC. This sequence encodes CASSLEVGGTPYNEQFF.

In its sample, this clonotype was seen many times. The chain combines TRBV5-1 with TRBJ1-1; TRBD1 might be the D (5 bases). V lost 0 bases, J lost 0 bases, and 12 bases lay in between. This CDR3 contains 16 residues. CDR1 and CDR2 from the germline V gene are SGHRS and YFSETQ. CDR3 region: CASSLVSMGVNTEAFF. CDR3 DNA: TGCGCCAGCAGCTTGGTTTCGATGGGGGTGAACACTGAAGCTTTCTTT.

This clonotype has at least ten counts. DNA for the CDR3: TGTGCCAGCAGCCAGATCACCGGGACAGGGCGAAATGAGCAGTTCTTC. It codes for CASSQITGTGRNEQFF. The chain has TRBV14 and TRBJ2-1; 9 nucleotides match TRBD1. This CDR3 is 16 amino acids long. Germline CDR1 reads SGHDN; CDR2 reads FVKESK. Unmatched junction bases numbered 10, after V lost 3 bases and J lost 7 bases.

This clonotype was found many times. The chain is built from TRBV5-1 and TRBJ2-5; 14 bases line up with TRBD2. The V segment lost 4 bases and the J segment 2 bases; nucleotides outside the gene matches: 1. Per germline, CDR1 SGHRS and CDR2 YFSETQ. CDR3 length equals 15 residues. In DNA form, the CDR3 reads TGCGCCAGCAGCCGGACTAGCGGGGGGCAAGAGACCCAGTACTTC. Protein: CASSRTSGGQETQYF.

There are many counts of this clonotype. The chain recombines TRBV29-1 with TRBJ2-2; unclear D gene. Trimming took off 4 bases at V and 7 bases at J, with 10 bases between the two ends. This CDR3 comprises 12 residues. The germline V gene encodes CDR1 SQVTM and CDR2 ANQGSEA. This CDR3 is CSVGLGIGELFF. The DNA of the CDR3 is TGCAGCGTTGGTTTGGGAATCGGGGAGCTGTTTTTT.

This clonotype came up many times. The chain is built from TRBV5-6 and TRBJ2-1; the D is unclear. Germline V gene lookup returns CDR1 SGHDT and CDR2 YYEEEE. V lost 2 bases and J lost 3, with 6 bases in between. CDR3 length: 13 amino acids. The CDR3 DNA follows: TGTGCCAGCAGCTTTAGATTCTACAATGAGCAGTTCTTC. Translating gives CASSFRFYNEQFF.

There are many counts of this clonotype. The chain is built from TRBV20-1 and TRBJ2-7; 8 bases are a match to TRBD2. Trimming cost V 0 bases and J 3 bases; bases outside gene matches: 7. This CDR3 is built from 15 residues. Germline values: CDR1 DFQATT, CDR2 SNEGSKA (reference sequence). CDR3 protein: CSARDPRLANYEQYF. As DNA, the CDR3 is TGCAGTGCTAGAGATCCCCGACTAGCGAACTACGAGCAGTACTTC.

This clonotype appeared many times. The chain employs TRBV28 and TRBJ2-7; 7 bases are a match to TRBD1. Germline assignment: CDR1 MDHEN and CDR2 SYDVKM. Unmatched junction bases numbered 8, after V lost 5 bases and J lost 4 bases. The CDR3 is 14 residues long. CDR3 in DNA: TGTGCCAGCAGTCGTACAGGGGTTGGATACGAGCAGTACTTC. Its translation: CASSRTGVGYEQYF.

This clonotype was picked up many times. This chain uses TRBV11-2 with TRBJ2-7; 7 bases match TRBD1. CDR1 and CDR2 from the germline V gene are SGHAT and FQNNGV. CDR3 length equals 14 residues. V lost 2 bases and J lost 5; bases outside the gene matches: 6. CDR3 coding DNA: TGTGCCAGCAGCTTACCCGGGACAGAGAACGAGCAGTACTTC. Its protein product is CASSLPGTENEQYF.

This clonotype showed up many times. This chain uses TRBV5-1 with TRBJ2-6; D call uncertain. Germline lookup yields CDR1 SGHRS and CDR2 YFSETQ. The CDR3 covers 15 residues. Deletions cut 4 bases from V and 1 base from J, with 9 bases between. This CDR3 reads CASSPGSSGANVLTF. As DNA, the CDR3 is TGCGCCAGCAGCCCCGGTAGTTCTGGGGCCAACGTCCTGACTTTC.

This clonotype was picked up a small number of times. The V gene is TRBV7-9, the J gene TRBJ2-5; 8 nucleotides align to TRBD2. The CDR3 extends over 15 amino acids. V gave up 2 bases and J gave up 5 bases; unmatched junction bases: 7. Looked up from germline, CDR1 is SEHNR and CDR2 is FQNEAQ (reference sequence). CDR3 DNA sequence: TGTGCCAGCAGCTTATGGCGGGAGGCCCGTGAGACCCAGTACTTC. Residues: CASSLWREARETQYF. The entire variable domain, with the rest obtained from reference TRBV7-9 and TRBJ2-5, is as follows: DTGVSQNPRHKITKRGQNVTFRCDPISEHNRLYWYRQTLGQGPEFLTYFQNEAQLEKSRLLSDRFSAERPKGSFSTLEIQRTEQGDSAMYLCASSLWREARETQYFGPGTRLLVL.

This clonotype was detected ten times or more. The chain recombines TRBV20-1 with TRBJ2-1, with 13 bases identical to TRBD2. Losses at the gene ends were 3 bases for V and 8 bases for J; bases not matched to a gene: 7. CDR1 and CDR2 from the germline V gene are DFQATT and SNEGSKA (reference sequence). The CDR3 runs 15 residues. CDR3 DNA sequence: TGCAGTGCTAGTACTAGCGGGAGGGAGGTCGATGAGCAGTTCTTC. It encodes CSASTSGREVDEQFF.

This clonotype was picked up many times. The J gene is TRBJ2-5, the V gene TRBV10-3, with TRBD1 matching 11 bases. In germline, CDR1 is ENHRY, CDR2 SYGVKD. The CDR3 runs 16 residues. The junction had 7 bases not matched to a gene; V was cut back by 4 bases and J by 3 bases. CDR3 sequence (DNA): TGTGCCATCAGTGCCACGGGACAGGGGGGGGAAGAGACCCAGTACTTC. Protein: CAISATGQGGEETQYF.

CDR3 in amino acids: CATSRDLGGGNTGELFF. The CDR3 DNA reads as TGTGCCACCAGCAGAGATCTTGGAGGGGGCAACACCGGGGAGCTGTTTTTT. The V gene is TRBV15, the J gene TRBJ2-2; TRBD1 might be the D (7 bases). The CDR3 covers 17 residues. Looked up from germline, CDR1 is LNHNV and CDR2 is YYDKDF (reference sequence). Deletions cut 0 bases from V and 2 bases from J, with 13 bases between.

This clonotype was counted ten times or more. The V gene is TRBV7-2, the J gene TRBJ1-2; 7 nucleotides align to TRBD1. The CDR3 length is 15 residues. In germline, CDR1 is SGHTA, CDR2 FQGNSA. With V trimmed by 8 bases and J by 3 bases, 12 bases remained unmatched. The CDR3 region has the DNA TGTGCCAGCCCACGAAGGGTAGGGACAGACTATGGCTACACCTTC. This translates into CASPRRVGTDYGYTF.